The 20 T cell receptor beta chains below all came from one sample that was sequenced in a study of shared clonotypes between healthy human individuals (dated by TCRdb to 2018 to 2021). Library prep was done by the immunoSEQ multiplex PCR assay. What TCRdb holds here is the immuneACCESS table cut down to in-frame rearrangements. Part of the clones is not present; checked against another copy, under half of the missing clones reflect an unresolved V gene, and the others are unexplained. In this sample the table shows approximately 1.4 million clones, approximately 98% of which occur a single time. The ten largest account for about 0.45% of the sample. Sequenced input: naive CD4+ T cells sorted from blood. The sample's cell subset or site label, in plain terms: CD45RA+ positively selected. Source of these receptors: a young man in good health.

The rearrangement links TRBV6-6 to TRBJ2-4, with 7 nucleotides matching TRBD1. The CDR3 contains 15 residues. V trimming: 3 bases; J trimming: 6 bases; junction bases outside the gene matches: 8. Germline V gene lookup returns CDR1 MNHNY and CDR2 SVGAGI (reference sequence). CDR3 in amino acids: CASSYHPDRINIQYF. CDR3 coding DNA: TGTGCCAGCAGTTATCACCCGGACAGGATAAACATTCAGTACTTC.

The chain is built from TRBV7-8 and TRBJ2-3; a weak D match, TRBD1 (6 bases). This CDR3 contains 15 residues. The V and J ends lost 2 bases and 3 bases respectively, with 12 bases between them. The V gene's germline CDR1 is SGHVS and CDR2 FQNEAQ. The chain's CDR3 is CASSLFTGLTDTQYF. DNA of the CDR3: TGTGCCAGCAGCTTATTTACAGGGTTGACAGATACGCAGTATTTT. Full variable domain (rest looked up from reference TRBV7-8 and TRBJ2-3): GAGVSQSPRYKVAKRGQDVALRCDPISGHVSLFWYQQALGQGPEFLTYFQNEAQLDKSGLPSDRFFAERPEGSVSTLKIQRTQQEDSAVYLCASSLFTGLTDTQYFGPGTRLTVL.

The V call is TRBV5-1, the J call TRBJ2-2, with 8 nucleotides matching TRBD2. Trimming took 1 base from V and 0 from J; bases not matched to a gene: 2. The length of the CDR3 is 16 residues. In germline, CDR1 is SGHRS, CDR2 YFSETQ. CDR3: CASSLPLAANTGELFF. The CDR3 DNA reads TGCGCCAGCAGCTTGCCACTAGCGGCGAACACCGGGGAGCTGTTTTTT.

The chain has TRBV5-1 and TRBJ2-5; D unclear. Germline lookup yields CDR1 SGHRS and CDR2 YFSETQ. This CDR3 has 12 residues. The V end was cut by 4 bases, the J end by 8 bases, with 12 bases between. In DNA, the CDR3 is TGCGCCAGCAGCCCCGCCTTTCGTACCCAGTACTTC. Protein: CASSPAFRTQYF.

This clone was picked up one time. Other DNA sequences in the sample encode the same CDR3. This chain connects TRBV7-9 to TRBJ2-5; 7 nucleotides align to TRBD1. Germline CDR1 and CDR2: SEHNR and FQNEAQ (reference sequence). Trimming removed 2 bases from V and 5 bases from J; junction bases left unmatched: 8. CDR3 size: 15 residues. This chain's CDR3 is CASSLPTGVRETQYF. CDR3 in DNA: TGTGCCAGCAGCTTACCTACAGGGGTTAGGGAGACCCAGTACTTC.

The chain carries TRBV5-1 and TRBJ2-7; D unresolved. CDR1 and CDR2 (germline): SGHRS, YFSETQ. V gave up 2 bases and J gave up 2 bases, with 11 bases separating them. This CDR3 contains 14 residues. CDR3: CASSFSAVTYEQYF. The DNA of the CDR3 is TGCGCCAGCAGCTTCTCCGCAGTCACCTACGAGCAGTACTTC.

The V gene is TRBV30, the J gene TRBJ2-1; possibly TRBD2 for D (5 bases). CDR3 length: 13 residues. The V gene's germline CDR1 is GTSNPN and CDR2 SVGIG (reference sequence). Trimming removed 2 bases from V and 8 bases from J, with 13 bases in between. CDR3: CAWSIPNGDEQFF. The CDR3 coding sequence is TGTGCCTGGAGTATCCCAAACGGGGATGAGCAGTTCTTC.

The chain joins TRBV5-1 to TRBJ1-2; D gene uncertain. V was shortened by 4 bases and J by 5 bases, with 18 bases between the two germline ends. CDR1 is SGHRS, CDR2 YFSETQ, per germline. There are 15 residues in the CDR3. CDR3 sequence reads: CASSLTASSLYGYTF. DNA for the CDR3: TGCGCCAGCAGCCTTACAGCTTCTTCGCTTTATGGCTACACCTTC.

The chain uses TRBV2 and TRBJ1-1; D not resolved. Germline V gene data show CDR1 as SNHLY and CDR2 as FYNNEI. V lost 6 bases and J lost 11, with 10 bases in between. The CDR3 totals 10 residues. The CDR3 reads CASRELVAFF. The CDR3 nucleotides are TGTGCCAGCAGGGAGTTGGTGGCTTTCTTT.

This clone was picked up one time. CDR3 bases: TGTGCCAGCAGCCCGAGAATGGCAGATACGCAGTATTTT. It codes for CASSPRMADTQYF. This chain joins TRBV5-4 and TRBJ2-3; D is ambiguous. Trimming removed 4 bases from V and 4 bases from J, with 10 bases in between. The CDR3 is made up of 13 amino acids. CDR1 and CDR2 (germline): SGHNT, YYREEE (reference sequence).

The CDR3 DNA reads TGTGCCAGCGGAAAAGGGAATGGCTACACCTTC. Translated, it gives CASGKGNGYTF. The chain joins TRBV6-5 to TRBJ1-2; no reliable D call. Trimming took 8 bases from V and 6 from J, leaving 10 bases between them. CDR3 length: 11 residues. CDR1 MNHEY and CDR2 SVGAGI come from the germline V gene.

The chain employs TRBV5-1 and TRBJ2-7; TRBD1 agrees at 8 bases. Germline V gene data show CDR1 as SGHRS and CDR2 as YFSETQ. V shed 3 bases and J 3 bases; nucleotides not matched to a gene: 11. This CDR3 contains 16 residues. The CDR3 reads CASSSTPGGFIYEQYF. The CDR3 DNA is TGCGCCAGCAGCTCGACCCCAGGGGGCTTTATCTACGAGCAGTACTTC.

The chain couples TRBV7-2 to TRBJ2-7; 10 bases are a match to TRBD1. The CDR3 extends over 15 amino acids. Unmatched junction bases numbered 5, after V lost 4 bases and J lost 2 bases. Germline loops: CDR1 SGHTA, CDR2 FQGNSA. In DNA form, the CDR3 reads TGTGCCAGCAGCTCAGACAGGGGGCCTACCTACGAGCAGTACTTC. Encoded protein: CASSSDRGPTYEQYF.

About this clone: This same CDR3 is encoded by further DNA sequences in the sample. The chain links TRBV7-2 to TRBJ2-7; D is unclear. V lost 5 bases, J lost 4 bases, and 6 bases lay in between. Germline loops: CDR1 SGHTA, CDR2 FQGNSA. The CDR3 has 11 residues. CDR3 region: CASSLNYEQYF. CDR3 in DNA: TGTGCCAGCAGCCTCAATTACGAGCAGTACTTC.

The chain joins TRBV6-5 to TRBJ1-5, with D possibly matching TRBD1 (6 bases). V dropped 2 bases and J dropped 7 bases, with 12 bases sitting between them. The CDR3 runs 14 residues. Germline loops: CDR1 MNHEY, CDR2 SVGAGI. CDR3 nucleotides: TGTGCCAGCAGTTACGGACTCCAGGGGCAGCCCCAGCATTTT. Its translation: CASSYGLQGQPQHF.

The chain recombines TRBV7-2 with TRBJ2-1; 12 positions agree with TRBD2. This CDR3 contains 17 residues. The germline V gene has CDR1 SGHTA and CDR2 FQGNSA. Unmatched junction bases numbered 11, after V lost 3 bases and J lost 8 bases. In DNA form, the CDR3 reads TGTGCCAGCAGCTTCCGACTAGCGGGAGAATCGTTGGATGAGCAGTTCTTC. Its protein is CASSFRLAGESLDEQFF. The full variable domain, in which reference TRBV7-2 and TRBJ2-1 provide the parts outside the CDR3, is GAGVSQSPSNKVTEKGKDVELRCDPISGHTALYWYRQSLGQGLEFLIYFQGNSAPDKSGLPSDRFSAERTGGSVSTLTIQRTQQEDSAVYLCASSFRLAGESLDEQFFGPGTRLTVL.

V and J are TRBV28 and TRBJ1-2; D uncertain. The germline V gene encodes CDR1 MDHEN and CDR2 SYDVKM. V lost 2 bases and J 2 bases, leaving 6 bases between the germline ends. The CDR3 spans 13 residues. The DNA of the CDR3 is TGTGCCAGCAGTTTAAGGCCCAACTATGGCTACACCTTC. The encoded protein is CASSLRPNYGYTF.

The chain uses TRBV19 and TRBJ1-1; D is uncertain. Per germline, CDR1 LNHDA and CDR2 SQIVND (reference sequence). Trimming took off 3 bases at V and 1 base at J, with 9 bases between the two ends. The CDR3 consists of 14 residues. The CDR3 sequence: CASSIWAGNTEAFF. Written as DNA, the CDR3 is TGTGCCAGTAGTATCTGGGCAGGGAACACTGAAGCTTTCTTT. Using reference TRBV19 and TRBJ1-1 for the parts outside the CDR3, the full variable domain is DGGITQSPKYLFRKEGQNVTLSCEQNLNHDAMYWYRQDPGQGLRLIYYSQIVNDFQKGDIAEGYSVSREKKESFPLTVTSAQKNPTAFYLCASSIWAGNTEAFFGQGTRLTVV.

The chain employs TRBV7-9 and TRBJ2-5, with TRBD1 matching over 7 bases. The CDR3 sequence is 14 residues long. V dropped 3 bases and J dropped 2; count of bases not matched to a gene: 3. Germline V gene data show CDR1 as SEHNR and CDR2 as FQNEAQ (reference sequence). CDR3 sequence: CASSFRDRQETQYF. Here the CDR3 DNA reads TGTGCCAGCAGCTTCCGGGACAGACAAGAGACCCAGTACTTC.

V usage is TRBV2 and J usage is TRBJ2-7, with D perhaps matching TRBD1 (5 bases). Between the trimmed V and J ends, which lost 2 bases and 3 bases, there was a span of 11 bases. There are 14 residues in the CDR3. Looked up from germline, CDR1 is SNHLY and CDR2 is FYNNEI. The CDR3 nucleotides read TGTGCCAGCAGTGAAAGCAGGGCTTACTACGAGCAGTACTTC. Translation gives CASSESRAYYEQYF.